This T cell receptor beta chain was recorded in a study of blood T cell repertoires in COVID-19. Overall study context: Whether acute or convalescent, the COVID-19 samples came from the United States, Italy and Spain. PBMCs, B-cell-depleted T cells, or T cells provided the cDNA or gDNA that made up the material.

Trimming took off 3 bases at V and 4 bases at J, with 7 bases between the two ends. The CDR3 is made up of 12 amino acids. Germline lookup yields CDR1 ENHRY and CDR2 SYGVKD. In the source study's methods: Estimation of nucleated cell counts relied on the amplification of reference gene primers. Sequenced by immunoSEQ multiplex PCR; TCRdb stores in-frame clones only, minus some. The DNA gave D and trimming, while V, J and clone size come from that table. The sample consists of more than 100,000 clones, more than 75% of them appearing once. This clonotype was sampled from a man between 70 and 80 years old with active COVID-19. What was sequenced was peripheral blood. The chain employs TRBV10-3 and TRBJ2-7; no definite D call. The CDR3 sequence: CAISEQSYEQYF. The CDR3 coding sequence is TGTGCCATCAGTGAACAGTCATACGAGCAGTACTTC.